The sequence of this T cell receptor (beta chain) was determined in a study of glioma-infiltrating T cells after dendritic cell vaccination (dated by TCRdb to about 2016). Some background on the complete study: The cohort included roughly 15 glioblastoma patients drawn from Phase I and II dendritic cell vaccination trials, of whom 9 were newly diagnosed and 6 had recurrent disease. Between 2003 and 2012, patients were given autologous tumor lysate-pulsed dendritic cell vaccination. To make the vaccine, monocyte-derived dendritic cells were cultured for roughly seven days with IL-4 and GM-CSF and then pulsed overnight with autologous tumor lysate. Three intradermal dendritic cell vaccine injections were administered to patients at biweekly intervals in the arm below the axilla. In glioblastoma patients vaccinated with dendritic cells, deep sequencing of TCR beta CDR3 regions served to measure the amount of tumor-infiltrating lymphocytes and to compare repertoires between tumor and blood. Survival after dendritic cell vaccination was correlated with TCR sequencing metrics, such as TIL content and the overlap between tumor and blood repertoires.

To be selected, patients needed enough residual fresh-frozen tumor tissue and more than two years of available survival data. Molecular status otherwise varied across the glioblastoma patients, but none of them carried an isocitrate dehydrogenase mutation. PBMC were collected before vaccination, two weeks after the third vaccination, and at tumor progression if progression occurred. Genomic DNA was extracted with the Qiagen DNeasy Blood extraction Kit. On this clone itself: Its antigen has not been determined. Per-base quality was not reported, and no clone a single base away is much larger than it.

Overall study results and their limits: After dendritic cell vaccination, a higher estimated pretreatment TIL content predicted longer time to progression and longer overall survival. The response model built on TCR overlap across three groups was characterized as speculative, with prospective validation still needed. The cohort was small and heterogeneous, with few patients having full blood and tumor sets and even fewer initial-recurrent tumor pairs. TCR clonality showed no direct relationship with survival, which suggests that a diverse polyclonal response may matter.

From the cysteine up to the phenylalanine, the CDR3 has a length of 17 residues. Only the CDR3 part of the read is kept: 51 bases, read in frame from the first base. V is pruned by 1 base and J by 3 bases, leaving 6 bases of the junction without a gene match. The germline V gene specifies SGHNT as CDR1 and YENEEA as CDR2. TCRB CDR3 regions were amplified from roughly 1.8 ug genomic DNA, or all available DNA if less, using the immunoSEQ assay. Multiplex PCR used 60 forward primers for TCR V beta segments and 13 reverse primers for J beta segments. Synthetic control templates were spiked into each sample at limiting dilution to estimate reads per starting template. Reads of 87 bp were generated by sequencing on the Illumina HiSeq System. On the study's bioinformatics: PCR and sequencing errors were removed by merging closely related sequences with a nearest neighbor algorithm. TCR overlap was defined as the percentage of unique tumor TCR beta sequences that were also present in the same patient's peripheral blood. Not all clones reach the TCRdb copy of this immuneACCESS table, which keeps in-frame sequences only. Checked studies attribute under half of the gap to unresolved V genes and leave the rest unexplained. V, J and clone size derive from that table, while D and trimming were established from the DNA sequence. The sample table records tens of thousands of clones; 82% of these occur just once. Under 2.5% of the sample lies in the top ten.

The chain links TRBV11-3 with TRBJ2-1; the junction holds 10 bases that match TRBD1. The sample here was blood, taken before dendritic cell vaccination. The sequence derives from a human donor with glioblastoma. CDR3 protein: CASSLGHRDRGYNEQFF. The sequence in DNA is TGTGCCAGCAGCTTAGGCCATCGGGACAGGGGCTACAATGAGCAGTTCTTC.